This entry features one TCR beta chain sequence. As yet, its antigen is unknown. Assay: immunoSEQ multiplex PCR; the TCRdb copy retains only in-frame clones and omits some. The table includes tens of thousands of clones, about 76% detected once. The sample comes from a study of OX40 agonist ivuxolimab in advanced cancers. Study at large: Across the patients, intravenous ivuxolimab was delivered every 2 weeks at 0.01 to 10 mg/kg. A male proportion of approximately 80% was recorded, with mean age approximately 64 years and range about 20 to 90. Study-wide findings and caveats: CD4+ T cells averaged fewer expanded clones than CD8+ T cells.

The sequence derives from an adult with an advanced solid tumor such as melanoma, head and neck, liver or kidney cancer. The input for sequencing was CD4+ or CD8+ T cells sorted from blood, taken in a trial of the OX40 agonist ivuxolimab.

In nucleotides, the CDR3 is TGTGCCAGCAGCTTCTGGAGGGGGCCTGACAATGAGCAGTTCTTC. The encoded protein is CASSFWRGPDNEQFF. The chain couples TRBV5-5 to TRBJ2-1; a possible D gene is TRBD1 (7 bases). CDR3 length: 15 residues. V lost 2 bases and J lost 5, with 14 bases in between. The germline V gene encodes CDR1 SGHKS and CDR2 YYEKEE (reference sequence). The variable domain in full, completed from reference TRBV5-5 and TRBJ2-1, reads DAGVTQSPTHLIKTRGQQVTLRCSPISGHKSVSWYQQVLGQGPQFIFQYYEKEERGRGNFPDRFSARQFPNYSSELNVNALLLGDSALYLCASSFWRGPDNEQFFGPGTRLTVL.